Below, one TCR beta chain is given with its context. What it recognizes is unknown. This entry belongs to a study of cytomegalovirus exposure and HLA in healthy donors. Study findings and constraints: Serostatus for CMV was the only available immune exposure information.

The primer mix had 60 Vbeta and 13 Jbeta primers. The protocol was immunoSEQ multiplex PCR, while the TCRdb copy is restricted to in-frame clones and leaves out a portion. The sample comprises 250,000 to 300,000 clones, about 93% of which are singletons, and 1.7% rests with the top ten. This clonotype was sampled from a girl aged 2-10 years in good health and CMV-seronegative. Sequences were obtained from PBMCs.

The DNA of the CDR3 is TGTGCCAGCAGTTACTTCCAGGGAAACAATTCACCCCTCCACTTT. Its protein product is CASSYFQGNNSPLHF. The chain combines TRBV6-5 with TRBJ1-6; possible D gene TRBD1, 5 bases. The germline CDR1 and CDR2 sequences are MNHEY and SVGAGI. Trimming left V 1 base short and J 7 bases short, with 11 bases between. The CDR3 sequence is 15 residues long.